The 9 T cell receptor beta chains given below trace back to one sample, sequenced in a study of T cells in Graves' hyperthyroidism and ophthalmopathy. RNA transcripts were the template for amplifying TCR beta CDR3 regions. In the first-round RT-PCR of the TCR CDR3, the HTBI primer set was used. TCRdb itself ran the multiplex PCR reads through MiXCR, one entry per CDR3 protein. The data show about 560,000 distinct CDR3 sequences, more than 45% seen once. The sample was peripheral blood or thyroid tissue (not recorded which). The receptors were gathered from a woman younger than 30 with Graves' hyperthyroidism.

This clonotype occurred a few times. The rearrangement uses TRBV6-1 and TRBJ1-1; D not certain. The ends were cut back, 5 bases at V and 1 base at J, with 8 bases in the middle. The CDR3 is 13 residues long. Germline CDR1 reads MNHNS; CDR2 reads SASEGT. The CDR3 here is CASSRRENTEAFF. The CDR3 region has the DNA TGTGCCAGCAGTCGAAGAGAGAACACTGAAGCTTTCTTT.

The chain uses TRBV5-1 and TRBJ1-4, with no clear D. Trimming removed 4 bases from V and 15 bases from J, with 19 bases in between. CDR1 is SGHRS and CDR2 is YFSETQ in the germline V gene. The CDR3 runs to 13 residues. For the CDR3, the DNA is TGCGCCAGCAGCGGAGACGGATCACCCGCAGTGTTTTTT. This translates into CASSGDGSPAVFF.

The chain's CDR3 is CAGPRAGDRGTQYF. The CDR3 region has the DNA TGTGCCGGACCCAGAGCGGGAGACCGGGGGACCCAGTACTTC. The rearrangement links TRBV2 to TRBJ2-5; 8 bases line up with TRBD2. The CDR3 is made up of 14 amino acids. V was clipped by 11 bases and J by 7 bases; unmatched bases: 15. CDR1 is SNHLY and CDR2 is FYNNEI in the germline V gene.

This chain links TRBV19 with TRBJ1-1, with no clear D. Per germline, CDR1 LNHDA and CDR2 SQIVND (reference sequence). The germline V and J ends were trimmed by 0 bases and 2 bases, with 4 bases remaining between them. The CDR3 is 13 amino acids. CDR3 sequence reads: CASSIDTNTEAFF. CDR3 nucleotides: TGTGCCAGTAGTATAGACACCAACACTGAAGCTTTCTTT. The full variable domain, completed using reference TRBV19 and TRBJ1-1, is DGGITQSPKYLFRKEGQNVTLSCEQNLNHDAMYWYRQDPGQGLRLIYYSQIVNDFQKGDIAEGYSVSREKKESFPLTVTSAQKNPTAFYLCASSIDTNTEAFFGQGTRLTVV.

This clonotype was counted only a few times. This chain links TRBV7-8 with TRBJ2-7, with unresolved D. CDR1 SGHVS and CDR2 FQNEAQ come from the germline V gene. The CDR3 consists of 11 residues. With 5 bases removed from V and 5 bases from J, the gap between germline ends came to 7 bases. CDR3 residues: CASSQVHEQYF. CDR3 nucleotides: TGTGCCAGCAGCCAAGTCCACGAGCAGTACTTC.

This clonotype has only a few counts. The chain carries TRBV24-1 and TRBJ1-3; no firm D call. CDR1 and CDR2 from the germline V gene are KGHDR and SFDVKD. Between the trimmed V and J ends, which lost 3 bases and 0 bases, there was a span of 14 bases. This CDR3 spans 17 amino acids. In DNA, the CDR3 is TGTGCCACCAGTGATGACCGATCCGAGGCCTCTGGAAACACCATATATTTT. It codes for CATSDDRSEASGNTIYF.

CDR3 in amino acids: CASSQDTKTVDQPQHF. As DNA, the CDR3 is TGTGCCAGCAGCCAAGATACGAAGACAGTAGATCAGCCCCAGCATTTT. The chain links TRBV9 to TRBJ1-5; possibly TRBD1 for D (5 bases). The CDR3 loop spans 16 amino acids. The germline V and J ends were trimmed by 4 bases and 5 bases, with 19 bases remaining between them. CDR1 SGDLS and CDR2 YYNGEE come from the germline V gene.

The chain couples TRBV12-3 or TRBV12-4 to TRBJ1-3, with 8 bases that match TRBD1. Germline trimming cut 6 bases from V and 5 bases from J; bases unmatched to any gene: 9. This CDR3 region has 15 residues. The CDR3, as DNA: TGTGCCAGCAGCCCAGGGGGCCTGGCGCGAAACACCATATATTTT. Translated: CASSPGGLARNTIYF.

The rearrangement links TRBV14 to TRBJ2-7, with TRBD2 identical over 7 bases. In germline, CDR1 is SGHDN, CDR2 FVKESK. J was trimmed by 0 bases and V by 5 bases; bases with no gene match: 7. CDR3 length equals 15 residues. This CDR3 reads CASSVGGRASYEQYF. CDR3 coding DNA: TGTGCCAGCAGCGTCGGGGGGAGGGCCTCCTACGAGCAGTACTTC.